The source of this TCR beta chain is a study of T-cell memory formation after mild COVID-19. This clonotype was observed a handful of times. A single record per CDR3 protein comes from TCRdb applying MiXCR to the 5' RACE reads. Among about 360,000 distinct CDR3 sequences, 13% to 15% were seen once, and the ten largest hold around 21%. J gave up 5 bases and V 5 bases, and 4 bases lay outside the gene matches. The CDR3 runs 14 residues. Germline CDR1 and CDR2: SGHKS and YYEKEE (reference sequence). The clonotype comes from a man aged 18 to 35 who had mild COVID-19 (a few samples of this study predate the infection). Cell type and time point are not known. The source material was PBMCs or a T cell subset sorted from them (not recorded which). This chain links TRBV5-5 with TRBJ2-2; 9 positions match TRBD1. CDR3 DNA sequence: TGTGCCAGCAGGACAGGGGGGTGGACCGGGGAGCTGTTTTTT. It translates to CASRTGGWTGELFF.